Described below is a single T cell receptor (beta chain) sequence and its context. V was pared by 6 bases and J by 1 base, with 14 bases of the junction left unmatched. Germline CDR1 is MNHEY and CDR2 is SMNVEV (reference sequence). This CDR3 comprises 17 residues. A second roughly 6 to 11 cycle PCR used barcoded and J-beta primers. TCRdb reprocessed the 5' RACE reads with MiXCR, giving one entry per CDR3 protein. The sample lists some 1.1 million distinct CDR3 sequences, 35% to 45% occurring once. This sample is drawn from a study of blood T cells in healthy people across ages. This TCR came from a man between 18 and 29 years old in good health. J is TRBJ1-2 and V is TRBV27; 7 nucleotides match TRBD1. Sequencing was performed on blood. The CDR3 sequence: CASSRSLNRGVNYGYTF. CDR3 nucleotides: TGTGCCAGCAGCCGGTCGTTAAACAGGGGCGTTAACTATGGCTACACCTTC.